The 18 T cell receptor beta chains below were found in one sample sequenced in a study of vaccination and CD4 T cells after COVID-19 (dated by TCRdb to between 2021 and 2022). This specimen's treatment or condition label, per the study, means: roughly 11-day PBMC culture with coronavirus spike peptide pools or control peptides (ViraFEST assay). CD4+ T cells from unexposed donors were collected before the COVID-19 pandemic (2011-2018). The method was PCR. The instrument given in TCRdb is Illumina iSeq 100. DNA from cultured CD4+ T cells underwent TCR sequencing with the Oncomine TCR Beta short-read assay at the Johns Hopkins FTIC core. Genomic DNA was extracted from the cultured CD4+ T cells with the QIAamp micro DNA kit. TCRdb trimmed the raw reads at Q25, called clones with MiXCR and kept productive beta chains. Merged by CDR3 protein, the rows form single entries marked with the most common genes and DNA. The sample yields over 8,500 distinct CDR3 sequences; under 30% were counted once. The top ten hold approximately 23% of the sample.

These receptors' antigens are unknown. Sequences were obtained from CD4+ T cells from blood, cultured in vitro. Receptors were obtained from a human donor in good health.

This clonotype was seen more than once but under ten times. The rearrangement uses TRBV6-2 or TRBV6-3 and TRBJ2-5; no reliable D call. The ends were cut back, 0 bases at V and 1 base at J, with 12 bases in the middle. Germline V gives CDR1 MNHEY, CDR2 SVGEGT. The CDR3 spans 16 residues. The CDR3 nucleotides are TGTGCCAGCAGTTACTCGAGAGGAAGGAGCCAAGAGACCCAGTACTTC. Amino acids: CASSYSRGRSQETQYF.

The table lists this clonotype with a few counts. The chain combines TRBV27 with TRBJ2-7; D is undetermined. CDR1 and CDR2 from the germline V gene are MNHEY and SMNVEV (reference sequence). The CDR3 is made up of 14 amino acids. V dropped 4 bases and J dropped 5 bases, with 15 bases sitting between them. CDR3 DNA: TGTGCCAGCAGTTCCGGGCCCCCGAGGAACGAGCAGTACTTC. It yields the protein CASSSGPPRNEQYF.

The rearrangement joins TRBV27 to TRBJ2-3; D not resolved. Germline assignment: CDR1 MNHEY and CDR2 SMNVEV (reference sequence). V lost 0 bases and J 2 bases, leaving 6 bases between the germline ends. This CDR3 region has 14 residues. CDR3 amino acids: CASSLSGFTDTQYF. The CDR3, as DNA: TGTGCCAGCAGTTTATCGGGGTTCACAGATACGCAGTATTTT.

The chain uses TRBV5-6 and TRBJ2-5; no firm D call. Germline V gene data show CDR1 as SGHDT and CDR2 as YYEEEE. There are 13 residues in the CDR3. Trimming removed 4 bases at V and 5 bases at J, with 12 bases between. The CDR3 DNA follows: TGTGCCAGCAGCACGCCCACAAGGGAGACCCAGTACTTC. Amino acids: CASSTPTRETQYF. Looking up the rest from reference TRBV5-6 and TRBJ2-5 gives the full variable domain: DAGVTQSPTHLIKTRGQQVTLRCSPKSGHDTVSWYQQALGQGPQFIFQYYEEEERQRGNFPDRFSGHQFPNYSSELNVNALLLGDSALYLCASSTPTRETQYFGPGTRLLVL.

This clonotype counts as medium-sized. V and J are TRBV20-1 and TRBJ1-1; maybe TRBD1 (5 bases). The germline CDR1 and CDR2 sequences are DFQATT and SNEGSKA (reference sequence). The ends were cut back, 3 bases at V and 0 bases at J, with 11 bases in the middle. This CDR3 contains 14 residues. CDR3 sequence (DNA): TGCAGTGCTAGTCAGGGCTCACTGAACACTGAAGCTTTCTTT. Translated, it gives CSASQGSLNTEAFF.

V gene TRBV6-2 or TRBV6-3 combines with J gene TRBJ2-7; the D is unclear. The CDR3 loop spans 14 amino acids. Germline V gene data show CDR1 as MNHEY and CDR2 as SVGEGT. Trimming stripped 2 bases from V and 7 bases from J, with 15 bases between. The CDR3 coding sequence is TGTGCCAGCAGTTACAACCTTCCCCCAGGAGAGCAGTACTTC. This codes for CASSYNLPPGEQYF.

This clonotype was counted only a few times. The V gene is TRBV6-2 or TRBV6-3, the J gene TRBJ2-7; D possibly corresponds to TRBD2 (6 bases). The CDR3 consists of 15 residues. Germline-derived CDR1 and CDR2 are MNHEY and SVGEGT. Trimming shortened V by 4 bases and J by 5 bases, and 18 bases separated the two germline ends. Here the CDR3 DNA reads TGTGCCAGCAGTTCCTTAGCAGGAGGGCCCAACGAGCAGTACTTC. This sequence encodes CASSSLAGGPNEQYF.

This clonotype came up a few times. The chain carries TRBV2 and TRBJ1-1, with D possibly TRBD1 on 5 matching bases. This CDR3 has 14 amino acids. V shed 6 bases and J shed 4 bases, with 15 bases lying between them. Germline V lookup: CDR1 SNHLY, CDR2 FYNNEI. The CDR3 DNA reads TGTGCCAGCAGCCCAGGGAAAGTCCCCACTGAAGCTTTCTTT. Translation gives CASSPGKVPTEAFF.

The CDR3, as DNA: TGTGCCACCAGCACAGGGGAAAAGCACACTGAAGCTTTCTTT. Amino acid sequence: CATSTGEKHTEAFF. The chain carries TRBV15 and TRBJ1-1; weak D call: TRBD1 (6 bases). The length of the CDR3 is 14 residues. V was pared by 4 bases and J by 3 bases, with 12 bases between. CDR1 and CDR2 from the germline V gene are LNHNV and YYDKDF (reference sequence).

This clonotype was counted only a few times. V is TRBV24-1 and J is TRBJ2-3; 8 bases align to TRBD1. Per germline, CDR1 KGHDR and CDR2 SFDVKD. The CDR3 sequence is 18 residues long. J was trimmed by 1 base and V by 3 bases; bases with no gene match: 11. CDR3 sequence: CATSDNSLQGDGTDTQYF. The CDR3 DNA follows: TGTGCCACCAGTGATAACAGTCTACAGGGGGACGGCACAGATACGCAGTATTTT.

In its sample, this clonotype was seen a few times. This chain links TRBV6-1 with TRBJ2-7; possibly TRBD2 for D (5 bases). Germline V gene sequence: CDR1 MNHNS, CDR2 SASEGT. The length of the CDR3 is 11 residues. V dropped 4 bases and J dropped 6 bases, with 7 bases sitting between them. CDR3: CASSVGSEQYF. CDR3 DNA: TGTGCCAGCAGTGTGGGGAGCGAGCAGTACTTC.

The rearrangement joins TRBV7-9 to TRBJ1-6; D is uncertain. The CDR3 is made up of 15 amino acids. The V end lost 5 bases, the J end lost 7 bases, and 15 bases lay between the germline ends. The germline V gene encodes CDR1 SEHNR and CDR2 FQNEAQ (reference sequence). The DNA for the CDR3 is TGTGCCAGCAGCCCGAGGGCTGAAGGGAATTCACCCCTCCACTTT. It translates to CASSPRAEGNSPLHF.

In its sample, this clonotype was seen a few times. This chain uses TRBV15 with TRBJ2-6; D gene ambiguous. CDR3 length: 16 residues. Trimming took off 7 bases at V and 4 bases at J, with 17 bases between the two ends. Germline V gives CDR1 LNHNV, CDR2 YYDKDF (reference sequence). CDR3 in DNA: TGTGCCACCACCTATGGACGGGCCTCGGGGGCCAACGTCCTGACTTTC. This encodes CATTYGRASGANVLTF.

The chain employs TRBV4-1 and TRBJ1-6; D is possibly TRBD1 (5 bases). Germline CDR1 MGHRA, CDR2 YSYEKL. V lost 1 base to trimming and J lost 0 bases, with 13 bases between them. The CDR3 loop spans 18 amino acids. CDR3 in amino acids: CASSQVWTRSSYNSPLHF. CDR3 DNA sequence: TGCGCCAGCAGCCAAGTTTGGACAAGGAGCTCCTATAATTCACCCCTCCACTTT.

The V and J genes are TRBV18 and TRBJ1-2; tentative D call: TRBD1 (6 bases). From germline, CDR1 is KGHSH and CDR2 LQKENI. Trimming stripped 3 bases from V and 12 bases from J, with 11 bases between. CDR3 size: 11 residues. The CDR3 DNA reads as TGTGCCAGCTCACCTTCCCAGGGGCACACCTTC. Translating it yields CASSPSQGHTF. The full variable domain, rest sourced from reference TRBV18 and TRBJ1-2, is NAGVMQNPRHLVRRRGQEARLRCSPMKGHSHVYWYRQLPEEGLKFMVYLQKENIIDESGMPKERFSAEFPKEGPSILRIQQVVRGDSAAYFCASSPSQGHTFGSGTRLTVV.

Only a few counts were recorded for this clonotype. J is TRBJ1-2 and V is TRBV29-1; 10 bases line up with TRBD1. The ends lost 4 bases at V and 4 bases at J; junction bases unmatched: 3. This CDR3 contains 13 residues. Germline CDR1 SQVTM, CDR2 ANQGSEA. CDR3 DNA sequence: TGCAGCGTTGGGGACAGGGGCATCTATGGCTACACCTTC. The encoded protein is CSVGDRGIYGYTF.

The CDR3 sequence is CASSPDGSGANVLTF. The CDR3 DNA follows: TGTGCCAGCAGTCCCGACGGCTCTGGGGCCAACGTCCTGACTTTC. The rearrangement joins TRBV27 to TRBJ2-6; D is ambiguous. The V end lost 5 bases, the J end lost 0 bases, and 8 bases lay between the germline ends. This CDR3 has 15 amino acids. Germline-derived CDR1 and CDR2 are MNHEY and SMNVEV (reference sequence).

This clonotype has just a few counts. The rearrangement uses TRBV4-1 and TRBJ2-5; TRBD2 matches 9 bases. CDR1 and CDR2 from the germline V gene are MGHRA and YSYEKL. Trimming cost V 0 bases and J 1 base; bases outside gene matches: 6. The CDR3 loop spans 17 amino acids. The CDR3 spells CASSQDPPSGVQETQYF. The CDR3 DNA reads as TGCGCCAGCAGCCAAGATCCCCCTAGCGGGGTCCAAGAGACCCAGTACTTC.